Described below is a single TCR beta chain sequence and its context. This clonotype was observed a single time. This receptor's antigen is unknown. No base quality values were provided; no much bigger clone lies one nucleotide off. A single read offers scant evidence. These data belong to a study of T cell repertoires in cytomegalovirus infection (dated by TCRdb to between 2019 and 2020). General notes on the study: The peptide stimulations were aimed at well-studied HLA-B-restricted epitopes as well as recently identified HLA-C-restricted CMV epitopes, whose presentation resists viral immunomodulation. Donor HLA type was relevant to the analysis, because carriage of CMV infection together with the matching HLA type was indicated by public TCR beta signatures.

The germline V gene (reference sequence) specifies DFQATT as CDR1 and SNEGSKA as CDR2. Measured from the cysteine to the phenylalanine, the CDR3 is 15 residues long. The only DNA kept is the CDR3, 45 bases in frame from the first base. Relative to germline, V is 6 bases shorter and J is 3 bases shorter, with 19 bases between their ends. Overall study outcomes, separate from this receptor: The ex vivo response was dominated by HLA-C-restricted CMV-specific TCR beta clonotypes, which also provided the single most frequent clonotype in two of eight donors. Carriers of CMV infection plus the relevant HLA type were discriminated by the cumulative frequency of public TCR beta family members in the study cohort and in an independent roughly 400-donor cohort.

These reads were obtained on an Illumina HiSeq 1500. TCRdb cleaned the public reads at Q25 with fastp, built clones with MiXCR and kept in-frame beta chains. Records with the same CDR3 protein are collapsed into one entry carrying the most frequent genes and DNA. Here the sample has hundreds of thousands of distinct CDR3 sequences; approximately 40% occur a single time. The leading ten clones occupy about 41% of the sample. Reading the label with the study, this specimen's treatment or condition is: in vitro stimulation with specific CMV peptide epitopes to enrich CMV-specific T cells. The chain joins TRBV20-1 to TRBJ2-3, and TRBD2 may be the D gene, going by 5 matching bases. This TCR derives from a human donor in good health (CMV status not recorded). Some clones in this sample may be carry-over from other donors' samples. The sequenced sample was cultured PBMCs, obtained from culture after CMV antigen stimulation. At the DNA level, the sequence is TGCAGTGCCGGTGGGGAGCGGCCGGAAACAGATACGCAGTATTTT. Translation gives CSAGGERPETDTQYF.